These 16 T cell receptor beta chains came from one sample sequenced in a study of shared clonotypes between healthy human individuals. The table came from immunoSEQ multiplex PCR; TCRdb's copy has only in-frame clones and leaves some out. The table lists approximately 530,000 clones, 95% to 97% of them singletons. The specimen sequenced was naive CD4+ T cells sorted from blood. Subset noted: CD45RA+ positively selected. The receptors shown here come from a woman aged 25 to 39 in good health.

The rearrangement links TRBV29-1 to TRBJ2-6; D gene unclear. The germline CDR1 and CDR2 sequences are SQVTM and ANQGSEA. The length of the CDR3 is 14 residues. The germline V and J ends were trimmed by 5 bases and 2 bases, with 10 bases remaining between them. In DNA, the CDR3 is TGCAGCGTTAAGAAGAAGGCTGGGGCCAACGTCCTGACTTTC. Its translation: CSVKKKAGANVLTF.

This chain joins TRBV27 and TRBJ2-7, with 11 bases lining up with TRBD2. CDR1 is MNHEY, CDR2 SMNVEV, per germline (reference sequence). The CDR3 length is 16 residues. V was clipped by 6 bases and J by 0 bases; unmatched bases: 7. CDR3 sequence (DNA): TGTGCCAGCAGGCAAACTAGCGGGAGTCCCTCCTACGAGCAGTACTTC. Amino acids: CASRQTSGSPSYEQYF.

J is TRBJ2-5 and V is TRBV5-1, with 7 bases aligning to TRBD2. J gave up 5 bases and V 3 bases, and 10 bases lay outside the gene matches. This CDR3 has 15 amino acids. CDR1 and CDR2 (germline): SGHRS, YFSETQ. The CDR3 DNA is TGCGCCAGCAGCTCCGGGACTACGGCCGTGGAGACCCAGTACTTC. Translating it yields CASSSGTTAVETQYF. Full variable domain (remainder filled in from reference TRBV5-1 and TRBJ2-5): KAGVTQTPRYLIKTRGQQVTLSCSPISGHRSVSWYQQTPGQGLQFLFEYFSETQRNKGNFPGRFSGRQFSNSRSEMNVSTLELGDSALYLCASSSGTTAVETQYFGPGTRLLVL.

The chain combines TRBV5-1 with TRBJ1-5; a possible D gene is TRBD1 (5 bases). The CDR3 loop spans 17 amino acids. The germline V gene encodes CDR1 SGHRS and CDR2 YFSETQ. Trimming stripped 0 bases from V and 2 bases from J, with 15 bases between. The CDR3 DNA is TGCGCCAGCAGCTTGGCCCCGGGGGGTGGTGGCAATCAGCCCCAGCATTTT. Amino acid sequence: CASSLAPGGGGNQPQHF.

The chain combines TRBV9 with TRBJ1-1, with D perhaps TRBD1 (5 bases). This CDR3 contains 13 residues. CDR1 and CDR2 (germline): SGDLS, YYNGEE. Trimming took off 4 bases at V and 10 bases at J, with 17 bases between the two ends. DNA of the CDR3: TGTGCCAGCAGCTCCAAACGGGGGGAGTCAGCTTTCTTT. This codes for CASSSKRGESAFF.

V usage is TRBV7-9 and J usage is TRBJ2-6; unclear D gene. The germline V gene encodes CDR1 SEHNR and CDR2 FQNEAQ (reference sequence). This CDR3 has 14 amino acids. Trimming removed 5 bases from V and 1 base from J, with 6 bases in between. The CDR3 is CASSKTSGANVLTF. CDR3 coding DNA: TGTGCCAGCAGCAAGACATCTGGGGCCAACGTCCTGACTTTC. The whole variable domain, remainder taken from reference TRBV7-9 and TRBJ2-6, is DTGVSQNPRHKITKRGQNVTFRCDPISEHNRLYWYRQTLGQGPEFLTYFQNEAQLEKSRLLSDRFSAERPKGSFSTLEIQRTEQGDSAMYLCASSKTSGANVLTFGAGSRLTVL.

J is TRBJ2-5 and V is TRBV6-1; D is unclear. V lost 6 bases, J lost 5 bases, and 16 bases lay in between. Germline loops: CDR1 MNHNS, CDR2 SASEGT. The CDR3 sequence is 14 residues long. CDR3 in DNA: TGTGCCAGCAGCCGAACTGCATTCGCGGAGACCCAGTACTTC. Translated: CASSRTAFAETQYF.

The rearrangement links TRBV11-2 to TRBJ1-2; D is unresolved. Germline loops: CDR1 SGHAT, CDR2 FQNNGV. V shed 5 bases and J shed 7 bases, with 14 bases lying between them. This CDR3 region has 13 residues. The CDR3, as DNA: TGTGCCAGCAGCCTAGCAGCAAAGGGTGGCTACACCTTC. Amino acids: CASSLAAKGGYTF.

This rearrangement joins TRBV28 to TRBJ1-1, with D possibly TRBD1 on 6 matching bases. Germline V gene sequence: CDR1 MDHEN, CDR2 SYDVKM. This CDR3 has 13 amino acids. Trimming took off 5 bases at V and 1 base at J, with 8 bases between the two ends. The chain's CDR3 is CASSRTANTEAFF. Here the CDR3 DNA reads TGTGCCAGCAGTCGGACAGCGAACACTGAAGCTTTCTTT.

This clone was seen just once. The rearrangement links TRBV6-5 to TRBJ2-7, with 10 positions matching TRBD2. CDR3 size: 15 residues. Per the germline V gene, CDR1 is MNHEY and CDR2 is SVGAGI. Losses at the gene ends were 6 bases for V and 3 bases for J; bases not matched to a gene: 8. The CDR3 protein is CASSRTSGALYEQYF. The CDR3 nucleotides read TGTGCCAGCAGCCGAACTAGCGGGGCCCTCTACGAGCAGTACTTC.

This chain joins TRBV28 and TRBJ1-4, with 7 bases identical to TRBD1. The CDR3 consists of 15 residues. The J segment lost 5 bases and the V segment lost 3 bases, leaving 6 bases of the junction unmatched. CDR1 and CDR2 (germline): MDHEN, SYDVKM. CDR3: CASSLVGRGNEKLFF. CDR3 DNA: TGTGCCAGCAGTTTGGTGGGCAGGGGGAATGAAAAACTGTTTTTT.

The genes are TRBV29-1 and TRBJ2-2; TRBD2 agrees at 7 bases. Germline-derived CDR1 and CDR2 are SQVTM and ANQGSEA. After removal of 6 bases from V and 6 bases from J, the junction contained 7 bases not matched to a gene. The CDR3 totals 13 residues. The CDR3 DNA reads TGCAGCGTAGAGGCGGGGGTCCCCGGGGAGCTGTTTTTT. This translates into CSVEAGVPGELFF.

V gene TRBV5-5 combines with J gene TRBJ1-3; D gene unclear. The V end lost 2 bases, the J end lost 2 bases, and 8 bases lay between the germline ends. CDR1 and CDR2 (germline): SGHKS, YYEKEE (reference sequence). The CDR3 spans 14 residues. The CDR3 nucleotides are TGTGCCAGCAGCTTTCGAATCCCTGGAAACACCATATATTTT. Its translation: CASSFRIPGNTIYF.

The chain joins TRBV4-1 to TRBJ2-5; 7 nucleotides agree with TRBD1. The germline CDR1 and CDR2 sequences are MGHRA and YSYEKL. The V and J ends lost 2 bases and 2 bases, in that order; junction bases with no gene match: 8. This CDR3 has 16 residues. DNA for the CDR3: TGCGCCAGCAGCCAAAGTCCCGGGACAGAACAAGAGACCCAGTACTTC. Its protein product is CASSQSPGTEQETQYF.

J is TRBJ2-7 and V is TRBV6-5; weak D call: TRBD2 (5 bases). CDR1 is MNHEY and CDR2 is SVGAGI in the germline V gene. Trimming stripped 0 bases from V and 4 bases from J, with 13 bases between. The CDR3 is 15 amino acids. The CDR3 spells CASSYSVGVSYEQYF. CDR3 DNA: TGTGCCAGCAGTTACTCGGTCGGGGTTTCGTACGAGCAGTACTTC.

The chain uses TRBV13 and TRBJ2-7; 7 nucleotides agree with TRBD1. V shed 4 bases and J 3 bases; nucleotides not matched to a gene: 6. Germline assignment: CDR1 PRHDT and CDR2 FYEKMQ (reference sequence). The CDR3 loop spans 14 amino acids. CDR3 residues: CASSSQGRNYEQYF. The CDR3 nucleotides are TGTGCCAGCAGCTCACAGGGGCGAAACTACGAGCAGTACTTC.